This entry features one T cell receptor (beta chain) sequence. Clones were sequenced by immunoSEQ multiplex PCR, and TCRdb holds only the in-frame ones, with some missing. This sample has about 35,000 clones, with about 90% found just once. CDR3 size: 14 residues. Germline-derived CDR1 and CDR2 are SNHLY and FYNNEI. Trimming removed 5 bases from V and 7 bases from J, with 15 bases in between. This specimen comes from a study of T cells in localized non-small cell lung cancer. The chain couples TRBV2 to TRBJ1-5; D is undetermined. The receptor's source is an older female donor with stage I lung adenocarcinoma. The sequencing used peripheral blood, collected before any cancer treatment. The CDR3 bases are TGTGCCAGCAGTTGGACTGGGCTGAACCAGCCCCAGCATTTT. It yields the protein CASSWTGLNQPQHF.